The 10 T cell receptor beta chains reported below all come from one sample, sequenced in a study of blood T cell repertoires in COVID-19. Libraries were prepared by immunoSEQ multiplex PCR; TCRdb keeps only in-frame clonotypes and omits some of them. The data contain roughly 260,000 clones, less than 90% of them seen just once; the ten biggest clones take up 3.5% to 4.5%. The sequenced sample was peripheral blood. Receptors originate from a man aged 55-75 years who had recovered from COVID-19.

The chain recombines TRBV4-2 with TRBJ1-4; D is undetermined. CDR1 is LGHNA, CDR2 YNFKEQ, per germline. This CDR3 region has 17 residues. Trimming shortened V by 0 bases and J by 0 bases, and 11 bases separated the two germline ends. CDR3 sequence (DNA): TGTGCCAGCAGCCAAGATTTCTCTCTCGCAACTAATGAAAAACTGTTTTTT. Amino acid sequence: CASSQDFSLATNEKLFF.

The rearrangement joins TRBV9 to TRBJ2-1; D unclear. The germline CDR1 and CDR2 sequences are SGDLS and YYNGEE. The V and J ends lost 0 bases and 8 bases respectively, with 18 bases between them. The CDR3 sequence is 16 residues long. The CDR3 sequence is CASSVDEHPGRDEQFF. Here the CDR3 DNA reads TGTGCCAGCAGCGTAGACGAGCATCCTGGTCGGGATGAGCAGTTCTTC.

The rearrangement joins TRBV18 to TRBJ2-7, with D unclear. CDR1 and CDR2 from the germline V gene are KGHSH and LQKENI. The CDR3 runs 15 residues. V shed 3 bases and J shed 0 bases, with 12 bases lying between them. CDR3: CASSPMAISSYEQYF. CDR3 sequence (DNA): TGTGCCAGCTCACCGATGGCCATAAGCTCCTACGAGCAGTACTTC.

The chain has TRBV3-1 (or the pseudogene TRBV3-2) and TRBJ2-2, with a possible D match to TRBD1 (5 bases). Per the germline V gene, CDR1 is LGHDT and CDR2 is YNNKEL (reference sequence). The CDR3 loop spans 16 amino acids. The V gene lost 6 bases and the J gene lost 5 bases, with 19 bases spanning the gap. CDR3 nucleotide sequence: TGTGCCAGCAGAGAGAAAGGGGATTTTAGGACCGGGGAGCTGTTTTTT. Protein sequence: CASREKGDFRTGELFF.

This chain links TRBV5-6 with TRBJ2-1; 7 positions agree with TRBD2. CDR1 and CDR2 (germline): SGHDT, YYEEEE. CDR3 length: 16 residues. Trimming took 5 bases from V and 0 from J; bases not matched to a gene: 8. In nucleotides, the CDR3 is TGTGCCAGCAGTCAAAGACTAGCCTCCTCCTACAATGAGCAGTTCTTC. This encodes CASSQRLASSYNEQFF.

The rearrangement links TRBV9 to TRBJ2-1; TRBD2 aligns across 11 bases. V was pared by 0 bases and J by 4 bases, with 6 bases of the junction left unmatched. This CDR3 is 17 amino acids long. Germline assignment: CDR1 SGDLS and CDR2 YYNGEE. The CDR3: CASSVATSSGGYNEQFF. As DNA, the CDR3 is TGTGCCAGCAGCGTAGCTACGTCTAGCGGGGGGTACAATGAGCAGTTCTTC.

This chain links TRBV9 with TRBJ1-4, with D uncertain. CDR3 length: 14 amino acids. Germline CDR1 SGDLS, CDR2 YYNGEE. Trimming removed 0 bases at V and 5 bases at J, with 8 bases between. CDR3 residues: CASSVGGKNEKLFF. CDR3 bases: TGTGCCAGCAGCGTAGGAGGGAAAAATGAAAAACTGTTTTTT.

The chain uses TRBV10-1 and TRBJ1-6; perhaps TRBD1 as D (6 bases). Trimming took 8 bases from V and 5 from J, leaving 10 bases between them. The CDR3 has 13 residues. The germline V gene encodes CDR1 WNHNN and CDR2 SYGVQD (reference sequence). CDR3 coding DNA: TGCGCCAGCGCAAACAGGGATAATTCACCCCTCCACTTT. Residues: CASANRDNSPLHF.

The chain employs TRBV7-8 and TRBJ1-1; 10 positions match TRBD1. CDR3 length equals 15 residues. The ends lost 5 bases at V and 1 base at J; junction bases unmatched: 4. Germline lookup yields CDR1 SGHVS and CDR2 FQNEAQ. CDR3 sequence (DNA): TGTGCCAGCAGCCAACGGACAGGGGGGAACACTGAAGCTTTCTTT. It encodes CASSQRTGGNTEAFF.

This clone was seen a handful of times. The V gene is TRBV2, the J gene TRBJ1-5; D uncertain. With 5 bases removed from V and 4 bases from J, the gap between germline ends came to 15 bases. The CDR3 contains 15 residues. CDR1 and CDR2 from the germline V gene are SNHLY and FYNNEI. CDR3 sequence (DNA): TGTGCCAGCAGTATTAACCAGGTATTGAATCAGCCCCAGCATTTT. It specifies CASSINQVLNQPQHF.